Shown below are 23 T cell receptor beta chains from a single sample sequenced in a study of beta chain features in type 1 diabetes. Expressed TCRB transcripts were sequenced because the isolated RNA had all been reverse transcribed beforehand. Some clones are missing from TCRdb's copy, which holds only in-frame ones; the method was immunoSEQ multiplex PCR. The sample shows 150,000 to 180,000 clones, 11% of them seen only once. Sequencing used central memory CD4+ T cells from blood. These receptors all come from a man younger than 30 in good health.

The table lists this clone with many counts. The chain carries TRBV4-2 and TRBJ2-7; no firm D call. The CDR3 totals 14 residues. Germline V CDR1 and CDR2: LGHNA, YNFKEQ. The V and J ends lost 4 bases and 0 bases respectively, with 10 bases between them. The DNA for the CDR3 is TGTGCCAGCAGCCTCCCCTCGAGCTCCTACGAGCAGTACTTC. Protein product: CASSLPSSSYEQYF.

The V and J genes are TRBV5-1 and TRBJ2-1; a possible D gene is TRBD1 (5 bases). Trimming removed 1 base from V and 5 bases from J, with 13 bases in between. There are 15 residues in the CDR3. Germline V gene data show CDR1 as SGHRS and CDR2 as YFSETQ. The CDR3 bases are TGCGCCAGCAGCTTGTACTCAGGGAATAACAATGAGCAGTTCTTC. Translating it yields CASSLYSGNNNEQFF.

This clone showed up just a few times. The chain is built from TRBV5-1 and TRBJ2-1; 9 nucleotides agree with TRBD1. With V trimmed by 4 bases and J by 5 bases, 7 bases remained unmatched. The germline V gene has CDR1 SGHRS and CDR2 YFSETQ. This CDR3 region has 15 residues. In DNA, the CDR3 is TGCGCCAGCAGCCCCGGGACAGGGCATGACAATGAGCAGTTCTTC. This translates into CASSPGTGHDNEQFF.

This clone was detected only a few times. The gene calls are TRBV6-5 and TRBJ2-3; 11 bases fit TRBD2. This CDR3 contains 14 residues. V lost 7 bases to trimming and J lost 2 bases; unmatched junction nucleotides: 2. CDR1 and CDR2 from the germline V gene are MNHEY and SVGAGI. The CDR3 DNA sequence: TGTGCCAGCAAACTAGCGGGAGCCACAGATACGCAGTATTTT. This codes for CASKLAGATDTQYF.

This clone was counted between two and nine times. The chain carries TRBV6-6 and TRBJ2-5, with 7 nucleotides matching TRBD1. From germline, CDR1 is MNHNY and CDR2 SVGAGI (reference sequence). V was pared by 1 base and J by 4 bases, with 6 bases of the junction left unmatched. This CDR3 is 15 amino acids long. The CDR3 DNA sequence: TGTGCCAGCAGTTACTTGACAGGGAGAAGAGAGACCCAGTACTTC. It codes for CASSYLTGRRETQYF.

The chain links TRBV30 to TRBJ1-6, with TRBD1 as a possible D gene (6 bases). V dropped 0 bases and J dropped 11 bases, with 14 bases sitting between them. The V gene's germline CDR1 is GTSNPN and CDR2 SVGIG (reference sequence). This CDR3 comprises 14 residues. DNA of the CDR3: TGTGCCTGGAGTGTGGGGCAGGGGCTAACACCCCTCCACTTT. Translated, it gives CAWSVGQGLTPLHF.

The chain couples TRBV4-1 to TRBJ2-3; weak D call: TRBD1 (5 bases). The CDR3 is 15 residues long. Germline assignment: CDR1 MGHRA and CDR2 YSYEKL. V lost 0 bases and J lost 6, with 13 bases in between. The CDR3 DNA reads TGCGCCAGCAGCCAAGACACAGGTCGGGTGGATACGCAGTATTTT. It specifies CASSQDTGRVDTQYF.

This clone was observed a few times. The V gene is TRBV14, the J gene TRBJ2-6; 11 bases match TRBD1. J lost 1 base, V lost 4 bases, and 6 bases had no gene match. Germline-derived CDR1 and CDR2 are SGHDN and FVKESK. The CDR3 sequence is 18 residues long. The CDR3 DNA sequence: TGTGCCAGCAGCCCCCGTCGGGACAGGGGGTCTGGGGCCAACGTCCTGACTTTC. Protein: CASSPRRDRGSGANVLTF.

The CDR3 DNA reads as TGCGCCAGCAGCTCCCGGCGTTCAGATACGCAGTATTTT. Amino acid sequence: CASSSRRSDTQYF. V and J are TRBV5-1 and TRBJ2-3, with unresolved D. Trimming left V 3 bases short and J 4 bases short, with 9 bases between. The CDR3 totals 13 residues. Germline V gene lookup returns CDR1 SGHRS and CDR2 YFSETQ.

This clone was counted between two and nine times. V is TRBV7-2 and J is TRBJ2-7, with unresolved D. Germline CDR1 reads SGHTA; CDR2 reads FQGNSA. CDR3 length equals 12 residues. V lost 3 bases and J lost 5, with 8 bases in between. CDR3 DNA sequence: TGTGCCAGCAGCTTGGGGTTAGACGAGCAGTACTTC. Protein sequence: CASSLGLDEQYF.

This clone turned up a few times. The chain carries TRBV28 and TRBJ2-3; 12 nucleotides match TRBD2. Germline loops: CDR1 MDHEN, CDR2 SYDVKM. J lost 14 bases, V lost 4 bases, and 10 bases had no gene match. The CDR3 has 14 residues. The chain's CDR3 is CASSSWASGGVVYF. CDR3 DNA: TGTGCCAGCAGTTCCTGGGCTAGCGGGGGGGTAGTGTATTTT.

The chain is built from TRBV30 and TRBJ1-6, with 8 bases lining up with TRBD1. Germline V CDR1 and CDR2: GTSNPN, SVGIG (reference sequence). V lost 8 bases to trimming and J lost 4 bases; unmatched junction nucleotides: 4. The CDR3 sequence is 13 residues long. CDR3 sequence: CARTGGYNSPLHF. The DNA of the CDR3 is TGTGCCCGAACAGGGGGGTATAATTCACCCCTCCACTTT.

In this sample, this clone turned up many times. In DNA form, the CDR3 reads TGTGCCAGCAGTCAGGGGTTGAGCTCCTACGAGCAGTACTTC. Its protein product is CASSQGLSSYEQYF. The rearrangement links TRBV2 to TRBJ2-7, with D tentatively TRBD1 (6 bases). Germline assignment: CDR1 SNHLY and CDR2 FYNNEI. The CDR3 covers 14 residues. Trimming removed 5 bases at V and 0 bases at J, with 11 bases between.

This clone was counted only a few times. The sample contains more than one DNA sequence encoding this CDR3. The genes are TRBV7-3 and TRBJ2-5, with 13 bases that match TRBD2. V dropped 4 bases and J dropped 5; count of bases not matched to a gene: 10. The CDR3 sequence is 17 residues long. The germline V gene has CDR1 SGHTA and CDR2 FQGTGA. CDR3 in amino acids: CASSYRPGLAGEETQYF. The CDR3 coding sequence is TGTGCCAGCAGCTACCGCCCCGGACTAGCGGGAGAGGAGACCCAGTACTTC.

The rearrangement links TRBV10-3 to TRBJ2-1, with TRBD2 matching 7 bases. The germline V gene has CDR1 ENHRY and CDR2 SYGVKD. With 3 bases clipped from V and 7 bases from J, the junction kept 9 bases outside the gene matches. The CDR3 totals 15 residues. CDR3 residues: CAISDWGGFKNEQFF. CDR3 coding DNA: TGTGCCATCAGTGACTGGGGGGGATTTAAGAATGAGCAGTTCTTC.

The chain carries TRBV4-2 and TRBJ2-6; D unresolved. CDR1 and CDR2 from the germline V gene are LGHNA and YNFKEQ. V was shortened by 6 bases and J by 1 base, with 10 bases between the two germline ends. CDR3 size: 15 residues. The CDR3 nucleotides read TGTGCCAGCAGGAGTTATACTTCTGGGGCCAACGTCCTGACTTTC. It is translated as CASRSYTSGANVLTF.

This clone was detected only a few times. This chain joins TRBV19 and TRBJ2-3; D perhaps matches TRBD1 (6 bases). CDR3 size: 15 residues. Germline V gene sequence: CDR1 LNHDA, CDR2 SQIVND (reference sequence). The V gene lost 7 bases and the J gene lost 1 base, with 15 bases spanning the gap. The CDR3 sequence is CASNTPGDRTDTQYF. In DNA, the CDR3 is TGTGCCAGTAATACACCAGGGGACCGCACAGATACGCAGTATTTT. Supplemented by reference TRBV19 and TRBJ2-3, the full variable domain reads DGGITQSPKYLFRKEGQNVTLSCEQNLNHDAMYWYRQDPGQGLRLIYYSQIVNDFQKGDIAEGYSVSREKKESFPLTVTSAQKNPTAFYLCASNTPGDRTDTQYFGPGTRLTVL.

This chain uses TRBV13 with TRBJ2-7, with 7 bases fitting TRBD1. V was pared by 6 bases and J by 3 bases, with 8 bases of the junction left unmatched. The CDR3 spans 14 residues. In germline, CDR1 is PRHDT, CDR2 FYEKMQ (reference sequence). CDR3 DNA: TGTGCCAGCAGTCACTCCCGACAGGGCTACGAGCAGTACTTC. As protein: CASSHSRQGYEQYF.

The V gene is TRBV15, the J gene TRBJ2-3; D remains unclear. Trimming left V 1 base short and J 6 bases short, with 11 bases between. Germline V CDR1 and CDR2: LNHNV, YYDKDF (reference sequence). This CDR3 is built from 14 residues. The chain's CDR3 is CATSRVGARDTQYF. CDR3 coding DNA: TGTGCCACCAGCAGAGTGGGCGCGCGGGATACGCAGTATTTT.

The chain combines TRBV27 with TRBJ2-7, with unresolved D. V was pared by 3 bases and J by 5 bases, with 11 bases between. The CDR3 extends over 13 amino acids. CDR1 is MNHEY and CDR2 is SMNVEV in the germline V gene (reference sequence). CDR3 bases: TGTGCCAGCAGTTTGAAACGGAACAACGAGCAGTACTTC. Residues: CASSLKRNNEQYF.

The V gene is TRBV5-4, the J gene TRBJ1-1; D remains unclear. Germline V gives CDR1 SGHNT, CDR2 YYREEE (reference sequence). CDR3 size: 13 residues. The V end lost 4 bases, the J end lost 3 bases, and 10 bases lay between the germline ends. The CDR3 here is CASSGGGDTEAFF. The CDR3 region has the DNA TGTGCCAGCAGCGGCGGAGGAGACACTGAAGCTTTCTTT.

The chain is built from TRBV7-2 and TRBJ2-3; D might be TRBD2 (6 bases). Germline V CDR1 and CDR2: SGHTA, FQGNSA. CDR3 size: 14 residues. The V gene lost 1 base and the J gene lost 6 bases, with 11 bases spanning the gap. The CDR3 loop reads CASSLDFGGDTQYF. In DNA form, the CDR3 reads TGTGCCAGCAGCTTAGACTTCGGAGGGGATACGCAGTATTTT.

Note on this clone: Other DNA sequences of this sample code for an identical CDR3. J is TRBJ2-3 and V is TRBV5-1; D is unclear. V lost 0 bases, J lost 0 bases, and 8 bases lay in between. The CDR3 contains 15 residues. Germline-derived CDR1 and CDR2 are SGHRS and YFSETQ. For the CDR3, the DNA is TGCGCCAGCAGCTTGGTGGCTAGGAGCACAGATACGCAGTATTTT. This translates into CASSLVARSTDTQYF. The full variable domain, its missing parts supplied by reference TRBV5-1 and TRBJ2-3, is KAGVTQTPRYLIKTRGQQVTLSCSPISGHRSVSWYQQTPGQGLQFLFEYFSETQRNKGNFPGRFSGRQFSNSRSEMNVSTLELGDSALYLCASSLVARSTDTQYFGPGTRLTVL.